A single sample gave rise to the 17 T cell receptor beta chains below, sequenced in a study of T cells in Graves' hyperthyroidism and ophthalmopathy. Researchers took RNA transcripts and amplified the TCR beta CDR3 regions from them. During a first-round RT-PCR of the TCR CDR3, the HTBI primer set was used. TCRdb re-called the multiplex PCR reads with MiXCR, one entry per CDR3 protein. The profile shows 540,000 or so distinct CDR3 sequences, approximately 44% of them singletons. Sequencing input: peripheral blood or thyroid tissue (not recorded which). The receptors were gathered from an adult woman with Graves' disease, either hyperthyroidism or ophthalmopathy (not recorded which).

This clonotype was counted many times. This rearrangement joins TRBV7-3 to TRBJ1-2; D is undetermined. The CDR3 extends over 16 amino acids. Trimming removed 1 base from V and 6 bases from J, with 18 bases in between. Germline CDR1 and CDR2: SGHTA and FQGTGA. The DNA of the CDR3 is TGTGCCAGCAGCTTAAAGCCGGCGGGCAGCTGGGATGGCTACACCTTC. Encoded protein: CASSLKPAGSWDGYTF.

The chain employs TRBV29-1 and TRBJ2-5; perhaps TRBD1 as D (5 bases). V lost 5 bases and J 5 bases, leaving 18 bases between the germline ends. CDR1 SQVTM and CDR2 ANQGSEA come from the germline V gene. CDR3 size: 14 residues. In DNA, the CDR3 is TGCAGCGTTTATGGGGCCGCGAAGCAGGAGACCCAGTACTTC. It yields the protein CSVYGAAKQETQYF.

The chain employs TRBV7-2 and TRBJ1-6; 8 positions match TRBD1. The V and J ends lost 8 bases and 7 bases, in that order; junction bases with no gene match: 13. The germline gives CDR1 SGHTA, CDR2 FQGNSA. CDR3 length: 16 residues. CDR3 protein: CASGSYTRDRNSPLHF. The DNA of the CDR3 is TGTGCCAGCGGCTCATATACCCGGGACAGGAATTCACCCCTCCACTTT.

This clonotype came up a few times. The chain joins TRBV28 to TRBJ1-5, with a weak D call TRBD1 (5 bases). V lost 6 bases and J 7 bases, leaving 16 bases between the germline ends. Looked up from germline, CDR1 is MDHEN and CDR2 is SYDVKM. The CDR3 covers 14 residues. The CDR3 nucleotides are TGTGCCAGCAGGAGAGAATTCAGGGCACAGCCCCAGCATTTT. It yields the protein CASRREFRAQPQHF.

This clonotype was seen at least ten times. The chain uses TRBV7-2 and TRBJ2-2; 10 nucleotides agree with TRBD1. This CDR3 comprises 17 residues. V lost 3 bases and J lost 4; bases outside the gene matches: 8. In germline, CDR1 is SGHTA, CDR2 FQGNSA. This CDR3 is CASSFNRDRGGTGELFF. As DNA, the CDR3 is TGTGCCAGCAGCTTTAATCGGGACAGGGGAGGCACCGGGGAGCTGTTTTTT.

This chain uses TRBV29-1 with TRBJ1-2, with TRBD1 matching over 7 bases. CDR1 and CDR2 from the germline V gene are SQVTM and ANQGSEA. The CDR3 is made up of 11 amino acids. The CDR3 nucleotides are TGCAATGCCCGGGACAGTAGTGGCTACACCTTC. This encodes CNARDSSGYTF.

The chain combines TRBV7-2 with TRBJ1-1; no reliable D call. The V end was cut by 1 base, the J end by 10 bases, with 10 bases between. This CDR3 contains 12 residues. Germline CDR1 and CDR2: SGHTA and FQGNSA. The CDR3 protein is CASSLGQIGAFF. Written as DNA, the CDR3 is TGTGCCAGCAGCTTAGGGCAAATCGGAGCTTTCTTT.

The chain carries TRBV6-4 and TRBJ1-4; D is possibly TRBD1 (5 bases). The length of the CDR3 is 15 residues. Looked up from germline, CDR1 is MRHNA and CDR2 is SNTAGT. V shed 0 bases and J shed 8 bases, with 13 bases lying between them. CDR3 residues: CASSDSTGVGEKLFF. DNA of the CDR3: TGTGCCAGCAGTGACTCGACGGGGGTCGGCGAAAAACTGTTTTTT.

This clonotype was detected ten times or more. The genes are TRBV5-1 and TRBJ1-1, with unresolved D. V lost 0 bases to trimming and J lost 4 bases, with 22 bases between them. The CDR3 extends over 18 amino acids. Germline lookup yields CDR1 SGHRS and CDR2 YFSETQ. DNA for the CDR3: TGCGCCAGCAGCTTGGCCTTCGCGGGGATTGAAGGTGGCACTGAAGCTTTCTTT. This encodes CASSLAFAGIEGGTEAFF.

This sequence joins TRBV7-9 and TRBJ2-5; a possible D gene is TRBD2 (5 bases). V was pared by 1 base and J by 2 bases, with 11 bases between. This CDR3 is 15 amino acids long. Germline loops: CDR1 SEHNR, CDR2 FQNEAQ (reference sequence). CDR3 sequence: CASSLVLGGQETQYF. The CDR3 DNA is TGTGCCAGCAGCTTAGTCCTCGGCGGGCAAGAGACCCAGTACTTC.

This sequence joins TRBV10-3 and TRBJ2-1; D not resolved. Per the germline V gene, CDR1 is ENHRY and CDR2 is SYGVKD. Trimming shortened V by 2 bases and J by 7 bases, and 9 bases separated the two germline ends. The CDR3 is 13 residues long. The CDR3 loop is CAISEDEINEQFF. The DNA for the CDR3 is TGTGCCATCAGTGAGGACGAGATTAATGAGCAGTTCTTC.

This clonotype came up many times. The genes are TRBV9 and TRBJ1-1, with D unclear. Trimming removed 4 bases from V and 0 bases from J, with 10 bases in between. Per germline, CDR1 SGDLS and CDR2 YYNGEE. CDR3 size: 14 residues. DNA for the CDR3: TGTGCCAGCAGCCCGCAGGTTCTGAACACTGAAGCTTTCTTT. Amino acids: CASSPQVLNTEAFF.

Of note for this clonotype: It may be a read error: a sequence one base away is much more abundant. The chain is built from TRBV6-1 and TRBJ1-4; 7 bases fit TRBD1. V was pared by 6 bases and J by 8 bases, with 15 bases of the junction left unmatched. The CDR3 is 16 residues long. Germline CDR1 and CDR2: MNHNS and SASEGT. Here the CDR3 DNA reads TGTGCCAGCAGGTCCCTGGACAGGTCCTGGGGAGAAAAACTGTTTTTT. Amino acid sequence: CASRSLDRSWGEKLFF.

The chain carries TRBV2 and TRBJ2-2, with D perhaps being TRBD1 or TRBD2 (6 bases each). CDR3 length equals 13 residues. The germline V gene has CDR1 SNHLY and CDR2 FYNNEI. The CDR3 spells CAGGPRGTGELFF. In nucleotides, the CDR3 is TGTGCGGGGGGCCCGCGGGGCACCGGGGAGCTGTTTTTT. Variable domain in full (rest from reference TRBV2 and TRBJ2-2): EPEVTQTPSHQVTQMGQEVILRCVPISNHLYFYWYRQILGQKVEFLVSFYNNEISEKSEIFDDQFSVERPDGSNFTLKIRSTKLEDSAMYFCAGGPRGTGELFFGEGSRLTVL.

The chain carries TRBV10-3 and TRBJ1-4; D perhaps matches TRBD1 (5 bases). The V gene's germline CDR1 is ENHRY and CDR2 SYGVKD. The CDR3 totals 13 residues. V was pared by 2 bases and J by 7 bases, with 8 bases between. The CDR3 region has the DNA TGTGCCATCAGTGAGGGGGCCAGTGAAAAACTGTTTTTT. It specifies CAISEGASEKLFF.

This chain joins TRBV29-1 and TRBJ1-4; possibly TRBD1 for D (6 bases). Trimming cost V 4 bases and J 8 bases, with 14 bases left between them. Germline values: CDR1 SQVTM, CDR2 ANQGSEA. This CDR3 has 13 amino acids. CDR3 amino acids: CSVAEGVQEKLFF. CDR3 coding DNA: TGCAGCGTTGCAGAGGGGGTACAAGAAAAACTGTTTTTT. Variable domain in full (rest from reference TRBV29-1 and TRBJ1-4): SAVISQKPSRDICQRGTSLTIQCQVDSQVTMMFWYRQQPGQSLTLIATANQGSEATYESGFVIDKFPISRPNLTFSTLTVSNMSPEDSSIYLCSVAEGVQEKLFFGSGTQLSVL.

V usage is TRBV12-3 or TRBV12-4 and J usage is TRBJ1-1, with D perhaps TRBD1 (6 bases). V lost 6 bases and J 11 bases, leaving 16 bases between the germline ends. The CDR3 is 12 amino acids. CDR3 nucleotides: TGTGCCAGCAGGGGGGCAGTTCAAGCGGCTTTCTTT. Translation gives CASRGAVQAAFF.